The 25 T cell receptor beta chains reported below all come from one sample, sequenced in a study of vaccination and CD4 T cells after COVID-19. Cultured CD4+ T-cell DNA underwent Oncomine TCR Beta short-read sequencing. Each CDR3 protein is one row after TCRdb ran MiXCR on the PCR reads. The top ten hold around 5.6% of the sample, which has under 20,000 distinct CDR3 sequences, around 40% seen once. Their antigens are not known. Treatment: roughly ten-day PBMC culture with coronavirus spike peptide pools or control peptides (ViraFEST assay). The sequencing here drew on CD4+ T cells from blood, cultured in vitro, taken before SARS-CoV-2 vaccination. The receptors stem from a human donor who had recovered from COVID-19.

This clonotype showed up just a few times. The chain recombines TRBV7-3 with TRBJ1-2; 9 positions agree with TRBD1. Germline CDR1 SGHTA, CDR2 FQGTGA. J was trimmed by 7 bases and V by 2 bases; bases with no gene match: 5. This CDR3 contains 14 residues. The chain's CDR3 is CASSLAGQGGGYTF. The CDR3 coding sequence is TGTGCCAGCAGCTTAGCGGGACAGGGCGGTGGCTACACCTTC.

This clonotype has only a few counts. The chain employs TRBV10-3 and TRBJ1-5; 7 nucleotides align to TRBD1. V shed 6 bases, J shed 2 bases, and the junction held 7 bases outside the gene matches. Germline V lookup: CDR1 ENHRY, CDR2 SYGVKD. This CDR3 has 15 amino acids. The CDR3 region is CAISDREGGNQPQHF. For the CDR3, the DNA is TGTGCCATCAGCGACAGGGAGGGGGGCAATCAGCCCCAGCATTTT.

The rearrangement links TRBV19 to TRBJ2-7; the match to TRBD1 covers 9 bases. CDR1 and CDR2 (germline): LNHDA, SQIVND (reference sequence). The length of the CDR3 is 14 residues. V trimming: 8 bases; J trimming: 3 bases; junction bases outside the gene matches: 8. The DNA of the CDR3 is TGTGCCAGTGCTACAGGGGGCACGAACTACGAGCAGTACTTC. It is translated as CASATGGTNYEQYF.

In its sample, this clonotype was seen a few times. The chain carries TRBV20-1 and TRBJ1-4, with a possible D match to TRBD1 (5 bases). V was pared by 0 bases and J by 8 bases, with 16 bases between. Germline V gene lookup returns CDR1 DFQATT and CDR2 SNEGSKA (reference sequence). This CDR3 has 15 amino acids. The CDR3 spells CSARDLWRRGEKLFF. The CDR3 DNA follows: TGCAGTGCTAGAGATCTTTGGCGGCGGGGGGAAAAACTGTTTTTT.

The V call is TRBV7-8, the J call TRBJ1-1; D is possibly TRBD1 (5 bases). V was shortened by 5 bases and J by 7 bases, with 14 bases between the two germline ends. CDR1 and CDR2 from the germline V gene are SGHVS and FQNEAQ. The CDR3 consists of 13 residues. CDR3 sequence reads: CASSKATAIEAFF. DNA for the CDR3: TGTGCCAGCAGCAAAGCGACAGCTATTGAAGCTTTCTTT.

This chain uses TRBV7-2 with TRBJ2-1; the match to TRBD2 covers 14 bases. The germline CDR1 and CDR2 sequences are SGHTA and FQGNSA. The CDR3 sequence is 15 residues long. V lost 7 bases to trimming and J lost 9 bases; unmatched junction nucleotides: 8. The CDR3 coding sequence is TGTGCCAGCATCGGGACTAGCGGGAGTGAGGGTGAGCAGTTCTTC. This encodes CASIGTSGSEGEQFF.

The chain recombines TRBV20-1 with TRBJ2-1, with 10 bases that match TRBD2. This CDR3 has 15 residues. The J segment lost 9 bases and the V segment lost 3 bases, leaving 11 bases of the junction unmatched. Germline lookup yields CDR1 DFQATT and CDR2 SNEGSKA (reference sequence). The CDR3: CSARPFTSGTPEQFF. CDR3 nucleotide sequence: TGCAGTGCTAGGCCGTTCACTAGCGGGACCCCTGAGCAGTTCTTC.

The genes are TRBV10-2 and TRBJ2-3; the D gene is possibly TRBD2 (7 bases). Per germline, CDR1 WSHSY and CDR2 SAAADI. V shed 4 bases and J shed 5 bases, with 19 bases lying between them. CDR3 length: 16 residues. DNA of the CDR3: TGCGCCAGCAGTGGTGCAGGGGAGGGCCGGGGAGATACGCAGTATTTT. It codes for CASSGAGEGRGDTQYF.

The chain joins TRBV19 to TRBJ1-1, with D possibly TRBD1 on 5 matching bases. Trimming pared 3 bases from V and 1 base from J, leaving 12 bases between. From germline, CDR1 is LNHDA and CDR2 SQIVND (reference sequence). The length of the CDR3 is 15 residues. The CDR3 reads CASSMGDLANTEAFF. The CDR3 region has the DNA TGTGCCAGTAGTATGGGGGACCTCGCGAACACTGAAGCTTTCTTT. The variable domain in full, with the rest retrieved from reference TRBV19 and TRBJ1-1, is DGGITQSPKYLFRKEGQNVTLSCEQNLNHDAMYWYRQDPGQGLRLIYYSQIVNDFQKGDIAEGYSVSREKKESFPLTVTSAQKNPTAFYLCASSMGDLANTEAFFGQGTRLTVV.

The V and J genes are TRBV20-1 and TRBJ1-6; D is ambiguous. The V end lost 5 bases, the J end lost 6 bases, and 14 bases lay between the germline ends. Germline V gene lookup returns CDR1 DFQATT and CDR2 SNEGSKA (reference sequence). CDR3 length: 14 residues. CDR3 in DNA: TGCAGTGCTCCAGACTTCGGGTTTAATTCACCCCTCCACTTT. Its translation is CSAPDFGFNSPLHF.

V usage is TRBV6-2 or TRBV6-3 and J usage is TRBJ2-5; D might be TRBD1 (6 bases). Germline V gives CDR1 MNHEY, CDR2 SVGEGT. There are 14 residues in the CDR3. V lost 6 bases to trimming and J lost 5 bases, with 16 bases between them. The CDR3 sequence: CASSQRQDGETQYF. DNA of the CDR3: TGTGCCAGCAGCCAAAGACAGGACGGGGAGACCCAGTACTTC.

The chain couples TRBV15 to TRBJ1-2, with 9 bases identical to TRBD1. Trimming took 0 bases from V and 14 from J; bases not matched to a gene: 4. The length of the CDR3 is 12 residues. Germline V gives CDR1 LNHNV, CDR2 YYDKDF (reference sequence). CDR3 DNA sequence: TGTGCCACCAGCAGAGAAGGGACAGGGAGTACCTTC. It codes for CATSREGTGSTF. Together with reference TRBV15 and TRBJ1-2, the CDR3 gives the full variable domain: DAMVIQNPRYQVTQFGKPVTLSCSQTLNHNVMYWYQQKSSQAPKLLFHYYDKDFNNEADTPDNFQSRRPNTSFCFLDIRSPGLGDTAMYLCATSREGTGSTFGSGTRLTVV.

V is TRBV12-3 or TRBV12-4 and J is TRBJ1-2; D is unresolved. The CDR3 has 13 amino acids. Trimming pared 5 bases from V and 5 bases from J, leaving 12 bases between. The CDR3 sequence is CASSLLSAYGYTF. The CDR3 region has the DNA TGTGCCAGCAGTCTGCTTAGCGCGTATGGCTACACCTTC.

The chain has TRBV28 and TRBJ2-7; TRBD1 aligns across 7 bases. The CDR3 runs to 15 residues. V gave up 3 bases and J gave up 3 bases; unmatched junction bases: 8. Germline values: CDR1 MDHEN, CDR2 SYDVKM. The CDR3 nucleotides read TGTGCCAGCAGTTTCCGAGGGACAGCCCGCTACGAGCAGTACTTC. Protein: CASSFRGTARYEQYF.

Remarks on this clonotype: One end of the junction does not line up with germline, which may come from a read error. This rearrangement joins TRBV12-3 or TRBV12-4 to TRBJ1-2; D is unclear. CDR3 length: 11 amino acids. The CDR3 DNA follows: TGTGCCAGCAGTTTCCGTGTCAGAAGGGACTTC. It translates to CASSFRVRRDF.

This clonotype was seen only a few times. This chain uses TRBV28 with TRBJ1-1; no definite D call. CDR1 and CDR2 from the germline V gene are MDHEN and SYDVKM. The CDR3 runs 15 residues. V lost 4 bases, J lost 4 bases, and 16 bases lay in between. As DNA, the CDR3 is TGTGCCAGCAGTTATTTTAGTCCCTCGAGCACTGAAGCTTTCTTT. Its protein product is CASSYFSPSSTEAFF.

J is TRBJ2-7 and V is TRBV10-2; 8 nucleotides agree with TRBD1. This CDR3 comprises 14 residues. V gave up 2 bases and J gave up 3 bases; unmatched junction bases: 3. Germline assignment: CDR1 WSHSY and CDR2 SAAADI. In nucleotides, the CDR3 is TGCGCCAGCAGTGAGGGGGGACAGGTCTACGAGCAGTACTTC. It translates to CASSEGGQVYEQYF.

The genes are TRBV27 and TRBJ1-6; D is uncertain. Trimming shortened V by 0 bases and J by 10 bases, and 7 bases separated the two germline ends. The CDR3 loop spans 13 amino acids. Germline-derived CDR1 and CDR2 are MNHEY and SMNVEV (reference sequence). The CDR3 sequence is CASSLSVNSPLHF. The DNA for the CDR3 is TGTGCCAGCAGTTTATCAGTAAACTCACCCCTCCACTTT.

This clonotype has just a few counts. The chain has TRBV6-1 and TRBJ1-1; 9 nucleotides match TRBD1. The CDR3 totals 13 residues. The germline V gene encodes CDR1 MNHNS and CDR2 SASEGT. With 5 bases clipped from V and 11 bases from J, the junction kept 9 bases outside the gene matches. The CDR3: CASSRDRVNNAFF. The CDR3 DNA sequence: TGTGCCAGCAGTCGGGACAGGGTAAACAATGCTTTCTTT.

This clonotype rates as medium-sized (0.01 to 0.1%). The chain is built from TRBV20-1 and TRBJ1-2; 8 bases match TRBD1. This CDR3 contains 12 residues. Germline assignment: CDR1 DFQATT and CDR2 SNEGSKA (reference sequence). The junction had 8 bases not matched to a gene; V was cut back by 6 bases and J by 8 bases. The CDR3 loop is CSADQGARGYTF. CDR3 sequence (DNA): TGCAGTGCGGATCAGGGGGCACGGGGCTACACCTTC.

This clonotype was detected only a few times. The genes are TRBV20-1 and TRBJ2-3, with D perhaps TRBD2 (5 bases). The CDR3 loop spans 13 amino acids. Germline V gene lookup returns CDR1 DFQATT and CDR2 SNEGSKA (reference sequence). Trimming removed 3 bases at V and 2 bases at J, with 9 bases between. CDR3 nucleotide sequence: TGCAGTGCTAGTACGGGATTCACAGATACGCAGTATTTT. This sequence encodes CSASTGFTDTQYF.

The chain combines TRBV11-3 with TRBJ1-1; the match to TRBD1 covers 7 bases. CDR3 length: 16 residues. V dropped 5 bases and J dropped 1; count of bases not matched to a gene: 10. Germline lookup yields CDR1 SGHNT and CDR2 YENEEA. The CDR3 sequence is CASSLITGVGNTEAFF. The CDR3 DNA reads TGTGCCAGCAGCCTCATAACAGGGGTGGGGAACACTGAAGCTTTCTTT.

V and J are TRBV28 and TRBJ2-7; the D gene could be TRBD1 or TRBD2 (5 bases each). V dropped 7 bases and J dropped 4 bases, with 17 bases sitting between them. The CDR3 length is 14 residues. Germline CDR1 is MDHEN and CDR2 is SYDVKM. The CDR3 protein is CASTRGSDSYEQYF. CDR3 bases: TGTGCCAGCACCCGGGGCTCAGATTCTTACGAGCAGTACTTC.

This clonotype was seen a handful of times. CDR3 nucleotide sequence: TGTGCCAGCAGCTTAACAGGGACGGTCAACACCGGGGAGCTGTTTTTT. It specifies CASSLTGTVNTGELFF. The chain links TRBV7-3 to TRBJ2-2; D tentatively fits TRBD1 or TRBD2 (5 bases each). The CDR3 is made up of 16 amino acids. Trimming removed 0 bases at V and 2 bases at J, with 10 bases between. Germline CDR1 is SGHTA and CDR2 is FQGTGA.

This clonotype was recorded once. CDR3 residues: CSASVAGDQETQYF. The CDR3 DNA is TGCAGTGCTAGTGTAGCGGGTGACCAAGAGACCCAGTACTTC. The chain combines TRBV20-1 with TRBJ2-5; TRBD2 matches at 7 bases. CDR3 length: 14 amino acids. The trim removed 3 bases at V and 0 bases at J, leaving 4 bases unmatched. The germline CDR1 and CDR2 sequences are DFQATT and SNEGSKA (reference sequence).